These 24 T cell receptor beta chains came from one sample sequenced in a study of blood T cells in healthy people across ages. A J-beta primer mix and a sample-barcoded 5' primer were used in a second PCR of about 7 to 12 cycles. TCRdb reprocessed the 5' RACE reads with MiXCR, giving one entry per CDR3 protein. Of 500,000 to 700,000 distinct CDR3 sequences detected, about 30% appear once; the ten largest clones hold about a sixth. Specimen: blood. The receptors shown here come from an elderly woman in good health.

This rearrangement joins TRBV12-3 or TRBV12-4 to TRBJ2-7; D tentatively reads TRBD1 or TRBD2 (5 bases each). The J call is in doubt because the DNA end fits TRBJ2-5 better. The CDR3 spans 13 residues. The CDR3 DNA sequence: TGTGCCAGCAGCTATAGGGACGGAGAGACCCAGTACTTC. Residues: CASSYRDGETQYF.

This clonotype was seen just once. This may be a read error: a much more frequent sequence differs by one nucleotide. This rearrangement joins TRBV6-5 to TRBJ1-2; D is perhaps TRBD1 (5 bases). Germline V gene sequence: CDR1 MNHEY, CDR2 SVGAGI. The CDR3 length is 13 residues. CDR3: CVSTPSGGYGYTF. For the CDR3, the DNA is TGTGTCAGCACCCCCTCTGGGGGGTACGGCTACACCTTC.

Worth noting for this clonotype: A much bigger clone sits one base away, suggesting this may be a read error. This chain links TRBV20-1 with TRBJ1-5; D not resolved. The CDR3 is made up of 13 amino acids. V lost 2 bases and J 5 bases, leaving 10 bases between the germline ends. Germline V CDR1 and CDR2: DFQATT, SNEGSKA (reference sequence). CDR3 protein: CSARRKEDQPQHF. The CDR3 DNA is TGCAGTGCTAGACGGAAGGAAGATCAGCCCCAGCATTTT.

This clonotype was detected ten times or more. A read error may be the cause here, since a much bigger clone is one base away. This rearrangement joins TRBV20-1 to TRBJ2-5, with 9 bases fitting TRBD2. Germline CDR1 is DFQATT and CDR2 is SNEGSKA (reference sequence). The CDR3 covers 14 residues. After removal of 1 base from V and 11 bases from J, the junction contained 11 bases not matched to a gene. The CDR3 protein is CSARVGGGGNEQYF. The CDR3 coding sequence is TGCAGTGCTAGAGTTGGCGGGGGGGGGAATGAGCAGTACTTC.

This clonotype was picked up many times. The V and J genes are TRBV9 and TRBJ2-1; 8 nucleotides line up with TRBD2. CDR1 SGDLS and CDR2 YYNGEE come from the germline V gene. Trimming removed 7 bases from V and 3 bases from J; junction bases left unmatched: 6. The CDR3 consists of 14 residues. CDR3 coding DNA: TGTGCCAGCGAAGCGGGGGACCTCTACAATGAGCAGTTCTTC. Amino acid sequence: CASEAGDLYNEQFF.

This clonotype was seen a few times. The rearrangement links TRBV5-1 to TRBJ1-1; 8 nucleotides agree with TRBD1. CDR1 is SGHRS and CDR2 is YFSETQ in the germline V gene. The CDR3 spans 15 residues. J gave up 0 bases and V 2 bases, and 3 bases lay outside the gene matches. The CDR3 DNA is TGCGCCAGCAGCTTAGGACAGGGAGTGAACACTGAAGCTTTCTTT. Its protein product is CASSLGQGVNTEAFF.

There are many counts of this clonotype. The J gene is TRBJ2-3, the V gene TRBV3-1; D unresolved. From germline, CDR1 is LGHDT and CDR2 YNNKEL (reference sequence). CDR3 length equals 15 residues. V lost 1 base and J 0 bases, leaving 8 bases between the germline ends. The CDR3 nucleotides read TGTGCCAGCAGCCAAGGATACCGCAGCACAGATACGCAGTATTTT. This sequence encodes CASSQGYRSTDTQYF.

This clonotype was counted between two and nine times. The chain links TRBV7-2 to TRBJ2-3; the D gene is possibly TRBD2 (5 bases). Trimming took off 8 bases at V and 1 base at J, with 16 bases between the two ends. Germline-derived CDR1 and CDR2 are SGHTA and FQGNSA. The CDR3 loop spans 15 amino acids. In nucleotides, the CDR3 is TGTGCCAGCCACCGGCTGGCTAGCCGCACAGATACGCAGTATTTT. Amino acid sequence: CASHRLASRTDTQYF.

This clonotype was detected many times. One end of the junction fails to match germline, which may point to a read error. The gene calls are TRBV5-1 and TRBJ1-1; the D is unclear. The germline V gene encodes CDR1 SGHRS and CDR2 YFSETQ. This CDR3 comprises 13 residues. CDR3 sequence reads: CASSLRVNTEAFF. CDR3 in DNA: TGTGCCAGCAGCTTAAGGGTAAACACTGAAGCTTTCTTT.

Many counts were recorded for this clonotype. The chain recombines TRBV7-2 with TRBJ2-1; 7 positions match TRBD2. This CDR3 is 16 amino acids long. Germline values: CDR1 SGHTA, CDR2 FQGNSA. Germline trimming cut 1 base from V and 8 bases from J; bases unmatched to any gene: 11. The CDR3 nucleotides read TGTGCCAGCAGCTTAGTTGCTAGCGGCACCCCAGATGAGCAGTTCTTC. Translating gives CASSLVASGTPDEQFF. The full variable domain, rest sourced from reference TRBV7-2 and TRBJ2-1, is GAGVSQSPSNKVTEKGKDVELRCDPISGHTALYWYRQSLGQGLEFLIYFQGNSAPDKSGLPSDRFSAERTGGSVSTLTIQRTQQEDSAVYLCASSLVASGTPDEQFFGPGTRLTVL.

The gene calls are TRBV5-1 and TRBJ2-7, with D perhaps TRBD1 or TRBD2 (5 bases each). Per the germline V gene, CDR1 is SGHRS and CDR2 is YFSETQ. Trimming pared 0 bases from V and 4 bases from J, leaving 14 bases between. The CDR3 spans 15 residues. The chain's CDR3 is CASSLAGAWPYEQYF. CDR3 DNA: TGCGCCAGCAGCTTGGCCGGGGCCTGGCCTTACGAGCAGTACTTC.

At least ten counts were recorded for this clonotype. The chain joins TRBV5-1 to TRBJ1-2; tentatively, D is TRBD1 (6 bases). CDR3 length: 17 amino acids. Germline CDR1 is SGHRS and CDR2 is YFSETQ. V was trimmed by 1 base and J by 4 bases, leaving 20 bases between them. The CDR3 nucleotides read TGCGCCAGCAGCTTGCATCCCGGTCGGACAGAAAGCTATGGCTACACCTTC. Protein product: CASSLHPGRTESYGYTF.

This clonotype was detected only a few times. The rearrangement links TRBV11-2 to TRBJ2-5; 9 nucleotides match TRBD2. Per the germline V gene, CDR1 is SGHAT and CDR2 is FQNNGV. This CDR3 is 14 amino acids long. J was trimmed by 13 bases and V by 5 bases; bases with no gene match: 14. The CDR3 is CASSPAGTSRALYF. The CDR3 DNA follows: TGTGCCAGCAGCCCAGCCGGGACTAGCAGGGCGCTGTACTTC.

This clonotype was recorded many times. This chain links TRBV15 with TRBJ1-2; D perhaps matches TRBD1 (6 bases). Germline V gene lookup returns CDR1 LNHNV and CDR2 YYDKDF (reference sequence). With 0 bases removed from V and 3 bases from J, the gap between germline ends came to 11 bases. There are 15 residues in the CDR3. CDR3 loop: CATSREGGRDYGYTF. In DNA form, the CDR3 reads TGTGCCACCAGCAGAGAGGGGGGGCGCGACTATGGCTACACCTTC.

This clonotype was detected ten times or more. This chain joins TRBV11-2 and TRBJ1-1; a possible D gene is TRBD1 (6 bases). CDR3 length: 14 amino acids. CDR1 is SGHAT and CDR2 is FQNNGV in the germline V gene. The V and J ends lost 3 bases and 0 bases respectively, with 8 bases between them. The CDR3 region is CASSFTGMNTEAFF. DNA of the CDR3: TGTGCCAGCAGCTTTACAGGGATGAACACTGAAGCTTTCTTT.

There are many counts of this clonotype. The V gene is TRBV5-1, the J gene TRBJ2-7; D possibly corresponds to TRBD2 (5 bases). V gave up 0 bases and J gave up 5 bases, with 6 bases separating them. This CDR3 region has 12 residues. Germline CDR1 reads SGHRS; CDR2 reads YFSETQ. CDR3 nucleotides: TGCGCCAGCAGCTTGGTCGGGGACGAGCAGTACTTC. Translated, it gives CASSLVGDEQYF. The full variable domain, in which reference TRBV5-1 and TRBJ2-7 provide the parts outside the CDR3, is KAGVTQTPRYLIKTRGQQVTLSCSPISGHRSVSWYQQTPGQGLQFLFEYFSETQRNKGNFPGRFSGRQFSNSRSEMNVSTLELGDSALYLCASSLVGDEQYFGPGTRLTVT.

This clonotype was counted at least ten times. V gene TRBV4-2 combines with J gene TRBJ2-7, with D possibly TRBD1 on 5 matching bases. The CDR3 has 14 residues. Germline loops: CDR1 LGHNA, CDR2 YNFKEQ. Trimming left V 0 bases short and J 5 bases short, with 11 bases between. The CDR3 bases are TGTGCCAGCAGCCAAGAACAGGTTAGAGACGAGCAGTACTTC. Its protein product is CASSQEQVRDEQYF.

This clonotype appeared a few times. This may be a read error, as it is one base from a much larger clone. This rearrangement joins TRBV12-3 or TRBV12-4 to TRBJ2-1; possible D gene TRBD2, 7 bases. The J call is doubtful: the DNA matches TRBJ2-7 better. The CDR3 length is 15 residues. The CDR3 DNA reads as TGTGCCAGCAGTTTACGGGGGGCGAGATACAATGAGCAGTACTTC. This translates into CASSLRGARYNEQYF.

This clonotype was seen at least ten times. This chain joins TRBV18 and TRBJ2-7; D is undetermined. The V gene lost 3 bases and the J gene lost 4 bases, with 10 bases spanning the gap. Germline CDR1 reads KGHSH; CDR2 reads LQKENI. The CDR3 sequence is 13 residues long. The CDR3 loop is CASSPQVGYEQYF. The CDR3 DNA reads as TGTGCCAGCTCACCGCAGGTAGGGTACGAGCAGTACTTC.

This clonotype was counted ten times or more. CDR3 amino acids: CSVEDLYRDSHEQYF. CDR3 DNA: TGCAGCGTTGAAGATCTTTACAGGGACTCTCACGAGCAGTACTTC. The chain links TRBV29-1 to TRBJ2-7; possibly TRBD1 or TRBD2 for D (6 bases each). Germline V gene lookup returns CDR1 SQVTM and CDR2 ANQGSEA. CDR3 length: 15 residues. Trimming stripped 0 bases from V and 5 bases from J, with 17 bases between.

Points on this clonotype: Since a much larger clone is just one base distant, this may be a read error. The chain carries TRBV20-1 and TRBJ1-4; possibly TRBD1 for D (5 bases). Germline-derived CDR1 and CDR2 are DFQATT and SNEGSKA (reference sequence). Trimming stripped 0 bases from V and 3 bases from J, with 11 bases between. This CDR3 contains 15 residues. The CDR3 loop is CSARDLIGANEKLFF. CDR3 coding DNA: TGCAGTGCTAGAGATCTAATAGGGGCTAATGAAAAACTGTTTTTT.

At least ten counts were recorded for this clonotype. The chain couples TRBV5-1 to TRBJ2-1; D not certain. Per germline, CDR1 SGHRS and CDR2 YFSETQ. V dropped 4 bases and J dropped 8 bases, with 10 bases sitting between them. This CDR3 has 12 residues. Here the CDR3 reads CASSPARDEQFF. The CDR3 region has the DNA TGCGCCAGCAGCCCAGCACGCGATGAGCAGTTCTTC. Full variable domain (rest looked up from reference TRBV5-1 and TRBJ2-1): KAGVTQTPRYLIKTRGQQVTLSCSPISGHRSVSWYQQTPGQGLQFLFEYFSETQRNKGNFPGRFSGRQFSNSRSEMNVSTLELGDSALYLCASSPARDEQFFGPGTRLTVL.

This clonotype was seen many times. J is TRBJ2-5 and V is TRBV25-1; a possible D gene is TRBD1 (5 bases). The germline CDR1 and CDR2 sequences are MGHDK and SYGVNS. V lost 5 bases and J lost 5, with 15 bases in between. The CDR3 is 14 amino acids. CDR3 DNA sequence: TGTGCCAGCAGTCAGGCGACAGCCATTGAGACCCAGTACTTC. Its translation is CASSQATAIETQYF.

This clonotype was detected many times. The genes are TRBV7-8 and TRBJ1-4; D unresolved. CDR1 is SGHVS, CDR2 FQNEAQ, per germline. Trimming shortened V by 0 bases and J by 0 bases, and 5 bases separated the two germline ends. The CDR3 extends over 15 amino acids. CDR3 loop: CASSLAIATNEKLFF. For the CDR3, the DNA is TGTGCCAGCAGCTTAGCGATTGCAACTAATGAAAAACTGTTTTTT.